A selection of T cell receptor beta chains follows, all from one sample in a study of Graves' ophthalmopathy and Graves' hyperthyroidism. Using its own MiXCR run on the multiplex PCR reads, TCRdb lists one record per CDR3 protein. Of some 350,000 distinct CDR3 sequences in the sample, approximately 18% are singletons; the top ten hold 2.4%. Material: peripheral blood. These receptor sequences come from an adult woman with stable Graves' hyperthyroidism. Each CDR3 is given with its conserved first and last residue. D genes are given only for firm matches. Rows give clone size only sometimes, using once, few, many, or a class for an expanded clone.

d_call j_call clone_size v_call cdr3_nt cdr3_aa
- TRBJ2-2 many TRBV27 TGTGCCAGCAGTCCCCTAGAGCGACGGGGCACCGGGGAGCTGTTTTTT CASSPLERRGTGELFF
TRBD1 TRBJ1-1 - TRBV3-1 TGTGCCAGCAGCCGTCCGGACAGGGGGGACACTGAAGCTTTCTTT CASSRPDRGDTEAFF
- TRBJ1-5 many TRBV20-1 TGCAGTGCTAGAGGAGGGCGAGATCATAGCAATCAGCCCCAGCATTTT CSARGGRDHSNQPQHF
- TRBJ2-2 - TRBV9 TGTGCCAGCAGCGATACAGGGTCCCCGAACACCGGGGAGCTGTTTTTT CASSDTGSPNTGELFF
- TRBJ2-2 many TRBV15 TGTGCCACCAGCCGTGCGAAAGGCGCCGCGAACACCGGGGAGCTGTTTTTT CATSRAKGAANTGELFF
- TRBJ1-1 - TRBV6-5 TGTGCCGGCAGTTACTCAAGGGTGAACACTGAAGCTTTCTTT CAGSYSRVNTEAFF
- TRBJ2-5 many TRBV4-2 TGTGCCAGCAGCCAACGACTAGGCCAAGAGACCCAGTACTTC CASSQRLGQETQYF
- TRBJ1-1 - TRBV11-2 TGTGCCAGCAGCTTAGGGCAGGGTGGATTCACTGAAGCTTTCTTT CASSLGQGGFTEAFF
- TRBJ2-1 few TRBV28 TGTGCCAGCAGTCTGCTGGCCCGCGGGACCAATGAGCAGTTCTTC CASSLLARGTNEQFF
- TRBJ2-2 many TRBV11-3 TGTGCCAGCAGCCCCCGAAAGGGTAACACCGGGGAGCTGTTTTTT CASSPRKGNTGELFF
TRBD1 TRBJ2-5 many TRBV6-5 TGTGCCAGCAGTTACTCGACGGGCAGGGGGCTAGAGACCCAGTACTTC CASSYSTGRGLETQYF
- TRBJ2-5 few TRBV6-2/TRBV6-3 TGTGCCAGCACCCTAGGTTTCTTTCAAGAGACCCAGTACTTC CASTLGFFQETQYF
- TRBJ2-7 many TRBV6-2/TRBV6-3 TGTGCCAGCAGTTACGCCCGGAGCGGGTTCTACGAGCAGTACTTC CASSYARSGFYEQYF
- TRBJ1-6 once TRBV12-3/TRBV12-4 TGTGCCAGCAGATTTTCAACGGGCGCAAATTCACCCCTCCACTTT CASRFSTGANSPLHF
TRBD1 TRBJ2-7 many TRBV7-9 TGTGCCAGCAGCTCCAGGACAGGGATGCACGAGCAGTACTTC CASSSRTGMHEQYF
- TRBJ1-2 once TRBV12-3/TRBV12-4 TGTGCCAGCAGTTCAAGGGCTAACTATGGCTACACCTTC CASSSRANYGYTF
TRBD2 TRBJ2-5 many TRBV2 TGTGCCAGCAGGGAGCTAGCGGCCAGCTGGGAGACCCAGTACTTC CASRELAASWETQYF
- TRBJ1-1 - TRBV12-3/TRBV12-4 TGTGCCAGCAGTTCCCACCACCGGAACACTGATGCTTTCTTT CASSSHHRNTDAFF
- TRBJ2-7 many TRBV6-2/TRBV6-3 TGTGCCAGCAGTTACAACGCAGGCTACGAGCAGTACTTC CASSYNAGYEQYF
- TRBJ1-3 - TRBV6-2/TRBV6-3 TGTGCCAGCAGACATAGTAGACAGTCCTGGGTCCCATCTGGAAACACCATATATTTT CASRHSRQSWVPSGNTIYF
- TRBJ2-7 many TRBV5-1 TGCGCCAGCAGCTTGGTAGGGAACGGCGCCGACGGGCAGTACTTC CASSLVGNGADGQYF
- TRBJ2-5 many TRBV12-3/TRBV12-4 TGTGCCAGCACCCGCCGAGGGCGCGTAGAGACCCAGTACTTC CASTRRGRVETQYF
TRBD1 TRBJ1-1 many TRBV12-3/TRBV12-4 TGTGCCAGCATCATTTCAGGGGGCACTGAAGCTTTCTTT CASIISGGTEAFF
TRBD1 TRBJ1-1 few TRBV7-9 TGTGCCAGCAGCTTAGGGGGACAGCCAAACACTGAAGCTTTCTTT CASSLGGQPNTEAFF
TRBD2 TRBJ2-7 many TRBV11-2 TGTGCCAGCAGCTTAGGGTGGGGCGGGACTACCTCCTACGAGCAGTACTTC CASSLGWGGTTSYEQYF
- TRBJ2-2 few TRBV10-3 TGTGCCATCAGTGAGGATGTCTGGAACACCGGGGAGCTGTTTTTT CAISEDVWNTGELFF
TRBD2 TRBJ2-7 few TRBV4-1 TGCGCCAGCAGCCAAGTGATTTCCGGACTAGCGGGACACGAGCAGTACTTC CASSQVISGLAGHEQYF
TRBD1 TRBJ2-7 - TRBV6-5 TGTGCCAGCAGTTCCGCCATGACAGGGCTTGACTACGAGCAGTACTTC CASSSAMTGLDYEQYF
- TRBJ2-2 many TRBV15 TGTGCCACCACCTATAAAGCCGGGGAGCTGTTTTTT CATTYKAGELFF
TRBD1 TRBJ2-7 - TRBV6-1 TGTGCCAGCAGAGCGACAGGGCTGCACGAGCAGTACTTC CASRATGLHEQYF
TRBD2 TRBJ2-5 many TRBV28 TGTGCCAGCAGTTTACGCTTCGGACTAGCGGGAAGGGGGCAAGAGACCCAGTACTTC CASSLRFGLAGRGQETQYF
- TRBJ1-1 - TRBV11-1 TGTGCCAGCAGCTTAGAAGGGTTCGGAGGGGCTTTCTTT CASSLEGFGGAFF
TRBD1 TRBJ1-1 many TRBV10-3 TGTGCCACCCGTCAGGGGGTGAACACTGAAGCTTTCTTT CATRQGVNTEAFF
TRBD1 TRBJ1-2 many TRBV4-2 TGTGCCAGCAGCCCGGACAGGGGTAATGGCTACACCTTC CASSPDRGNGYTF
TRBD1 TRBJ2-7 many TRBV27 TGTGCCAGCAGTTTATGGACAGGGGGCTCGGAAGAGCAGTACTTC CASSLWTGGSEEQYF
- TRBJ2-7 many TRBV20-1 TGCAGTGCTCCCACAGGGAGTGGCTACGAGCAGTACTTC CSAPTGSGYEQYF
TRBD2 TRBJ2-5 many TRBV14 TGTGCCAGCAGCCTTCACTACTTGACTAGCGGGAACGCAGAAGAGACCCAGTACTTC CASSLHYLTSGNAEETQYF
- TRBJ1-1 many TRBV20-1 TGCAGTGCTAGAAGGACTCAAGGGACGGGGAACACTGAAGCTTTCTTT CSARRTQGTGNTEAFF
- TRBJ1-5 many TRBV2 TGTGCCAGCAGGGGGGGCAATAGCAATCAGCCCCAGCATTTT CASRGGNSNQPQHF
- TRBJ2-2 - TRBV19 TGTGCCAGTAGTAACCAGGAGACGATGACCGGGGAGCTGTTTTTT CASSNQETMTGELFF
- TRBJ2-2 many TRBV6-2/TRBV6-3 TGTGCCAGCAGGAGCGTACCGAACACCGGGGAGCTGTTTTTT CASRSVPNTGELFF